The clone carrying this T cell receptor (beta chain) occurred many times. The CDR3 has 12 amino acids. Trimming removed 6 bases from V and 6 bases from J, with 9 bases in between. Germline-derived CDR1 and CDR2 are SGHTA and FQGNSA. The sample belongs to a study of neurological immune-mediated disorders. MiXCR, applied by TCRdb to the 5' RACE reads, yields one record per CDR3 protein. This sample has about 69,000 distinct CDR3 sequences, with 3.5% to 5% found just once. The sequenced material came from PBMCs. The chain carries TRBV7-2 and TRBJ2-1, with a possible D match to TRBD1 (6 bases). The sequence was obtained from a man aged 30 to 39 with multiple sclerosis. DNA for the CDR3: TGTGCCAGCAGGAACAGGGTCAATGAGCAGTTCTTC. This gives the protein CASRNRVNEQFF.